The next 11 T cell receptor beta chains were all read from a single sample in a study of radiotherapy plus CTLA-4 blockade in lung cancer. Only in-frame clones appear in the TCRdb table, and some are missing; sequencing was by immunoSEQ multiplex PCR. The sample has under 110,000 clones; 70% to 90% are singletons. The sequencing used peripheral blood, collected from a patient treated with radiotherapy plus ipilimumab. Every receptor here comes from a human donor with non-small cell lung cancer that progressed on radiotherapy plus ipilimumab. Some clones in this sample may be carry-over from other donors' samples.

This sequence joins TRBV7-8 and TRBJ1-1, with 7 bases matching TRBD1. The CDR3 contains 12 residues. V lost 1 base, J lost 7 bases, and 0 bases stayed unmatched. Looked up from germline, CDR1 is SGHVS and CDR2 is FQNEAQ. As DNA, the CDR3 is TGTGCCAGCAGCTTAGGGGACAGTGAAGCTTTCTTT. Protein: CASSLGDSEAFF.

The chain recombines TRBV9 with TRBJ1-3, with 9 bases aligning to TRBD1. V lost 4 bases to trimming and J lost 7 bases; unmatched junction nucleotides: 6. Germline V gene lookup returns CDR1 SGDLS and CDR2 YYNGEE. The length of the CDR3 is 14 residues. Written as DNA, the CDR3 is TGTGCCAGCAGCCCTCGACAGGGGGAGAACACCATATATTTT. It is translated as CASSPRQGENTIYF.

The rearrangement links TRBV5-1 to TRBJ2-2; D is possibly TRBD2 (5 bases). Germline lookup yields CDR1 SGHRS and CDR2 YFSETQ. This CDR3 spans 16 amino acids. Between the trimmed V and J ends, which lost 1 base and 7 bases, there was a span of 17 bases. CDR3: CASSLITSFAGGELFF. In DNA form, the CDR3 reads TGCGCCAGCAGCTTGATAACTTCATTTGCGGGCGGGGAGCTGTTTTTT.

This chain joins TRBV19 and TRBJ1-1; D not certain. The CDR3 is made up of 15 amino acids. CDR1 is LNHDA and CDR2 is SQIVND in the germline V gene (reference sequence). The ends were cut back, 6 bases at V and 5 bases at J, with 19 bases in the middle. CDR3 in DNA: TGTGCCAGTAGCCCCGGGCAGGCGGTGGGGACTGAAGCTTTCTTT. Its translation: CASSPGQAVGTEAFF.

The chain combines TRBV7-8 with TRBJ2-7; D unclear. This CDR3 contains 15 residues. The germline V gene encodes CDR1 SGHVS and CDR2 FQNEAQ. The V and J ends lost 5 bases and 3 bases respectively, with 17 bases between them. The CDR3 here is CASSRIEAARYEQYF. As DNA, the CDR3 is TGTGCCAGCAGCAGGATTGAAGCCGCGCGCTACGAGCAGTACTTC. Supplemented by reference TRBV7-8 and TRBJ2-7, the full variable domain reads GAGVSQSPRYKVAKRGQDVALRCDPISGHVSLFWYQQALGQGPEFLTYFQNEAQLDKSGLPSDRFFAERPEGSVSTLKIQRTQQEDSAVYLCASSRIEAARYEQYFGPGTRLTVT.

The rearrangement joins TRBV5-1 to TRBJ2-5; no clear D. The CDR3 extends over 11 amino acids. The V end was cut by 5 bases, the J end by 0 bases, with 2 bases between. Germline CDR1 and CDR2: SGHRS and YFSETQ. CDR3 sequence: CASRHQETQYF. The CDR3 DNA sequence: TGCGCCAGCAGACACCAAGAGACCCAGTACTTC.

V is TRBV19 and J is TRBJ1-2, with D possibly matching TRBD1 (5 bases). Germline V gene lookup returns CDR1 LNHDA and CDR2 SQIVND (reference sequence). The CDR3 covers 15 residues. With 0 bases removed from V and 5 bases from J, the gap between germline ends came to 13 bases. The chain's CDR3 is CASSIDGRQSYGYTF. The CDR3, as DNA: TGTGCCAGTAGTATAGACGGGAGACAGTCGTATGGCTACACCTTC.

CDR3 sequence reads: CASSLGGGGEQYF. Here the CDR3 DNA reads TGTGCCAGCAGCTTAGGAGGGGGTGGCGAGCAGTACTTC. This chain uses TRBV7-9 with TRBJ2-7; D might be TRBD1 (6 bases). CDR1 is SEHNR, CDR2 FQNEAQ, per germline (reference sequence). The CDR3 runs to 13 residues. Trimming shortened V by 1 base and J by 6 bases, and 10 bases separated the two germline ends.

The rearrangement joins TRBV28 to TRBJ2-7, with unresolved D. This CDR3 comprises 15 residues. Germline CDR1 and CDR2: MDHEN and SYDVKM. Trimming removed 5 bases at V and 2 bases at J, with 16 bases between. DNA of the CDR3: TGTGCCAGCAGTCCACAGACTGTTCCAACCTACGAGCAGTACTTC. Amino acid sequence: CASSPQTVPTYEQYF. Combining the CDR3 with reference TRBV28 and TRBJ2-7 gives the whole variable domain DVKVTQSSRYLVKRTGEKVFLECVQDMDHENMFWYRQDPGLGLRLIYFSYDVKMKEKGDIPEGYSVSREKKERFSLILESASTNQTSMYLCASSPQTVPTYEQYFGPGTRLTVT.

V is TRBV18 and J is TRBJ2-4; 9 positions match TRBD1. Germline lookup yields CDR1 KGHSH and CDR2 LQKENI. Losses at the gene ends were 3 bases for V and 6 bases for J; bases not matched to a gene: 9. The CDR3 totals 16 residues. The CDR3 sequence: CASSPTSGTGINIQYF. The CDR3 DNA reads TGTGCCAGCTCACCGACGTCCGGGACAGGGATAAACATTCAGTACTTC.

The table lists this clone with a few counts. The rearrangement links TRBV6-1 to TRBJ1-1; 8 nucleotides agree with TRBD1. Germline CDR1 is MNHNS and CDR2 is SASEGT. The CDR3 spans 15 residues. With V trimmed by 2 bases and J by 1 base, 3 bases remained unmatched. CDR3 nucleotides: TGTGCCAGCAGTGAATTTACAGGGGGGAACACTGAAGCTTTCTTT. Its translation is CASSEFTGGNTEAFF.